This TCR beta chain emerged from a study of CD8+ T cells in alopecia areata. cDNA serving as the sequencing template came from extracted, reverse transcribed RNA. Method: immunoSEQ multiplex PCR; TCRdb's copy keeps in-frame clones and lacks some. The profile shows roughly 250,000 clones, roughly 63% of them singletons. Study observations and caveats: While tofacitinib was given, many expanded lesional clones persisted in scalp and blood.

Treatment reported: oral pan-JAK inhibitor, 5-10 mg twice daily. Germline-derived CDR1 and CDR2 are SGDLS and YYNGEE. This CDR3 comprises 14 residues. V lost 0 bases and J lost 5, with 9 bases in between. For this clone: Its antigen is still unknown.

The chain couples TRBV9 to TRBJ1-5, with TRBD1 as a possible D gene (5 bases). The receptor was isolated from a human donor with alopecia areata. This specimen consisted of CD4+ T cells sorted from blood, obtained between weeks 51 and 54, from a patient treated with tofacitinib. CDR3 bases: TGTGCCAGCAGCGTAGGTCAAGGGGATCAGCCCCAGCATTTT. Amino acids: CASSVGQGDQPQHF.